The 15 T cell receptor beta chains presented below share a single source sample, sequenced in a study of Ad26.COV2.S vaccination and SARS-CoV-2 variants. Assay: immunoSEQ multiplex PCR; the TCRdb copy retains only in-frame clones and omits some. The table records 430,000 or so clones, around 90% of them present only once. The treatment is: around 19 received Ad26.COV2.S at low or high dose, single or two shots; five or six received placebo; per-sample allocation not given. Samples analyzed were those drawn on day 63 after the first vaccine or placebo injection. Material: peripheral blood, obtained in a trial of Ad26.COV2.S vaccine versus placebo. These receptors came from a person aged 18 to 59 who received the Ad26.COV2.S COVID-19 vaccine or a placebo.

This chain joins TRBV10-3 and TRBJ2-3, with 9 positions matching TRBD2. The V segment lost 2 bases and the J segment 4 bases; nucleotides outside the gene matches: 1. In germline, CDR1 is ENHRY, CDR2 SYGVKD. This CDR3 has 14 residues. Written as DNA, the CDR3 is TGTGCCATCAGTGAGGCGGGAGGGCCAGATACGCAGTATTTT. This encodes CAISEAGGPDTQYF.

The J gene is TRBJ2-2, the V gene TRBV15; possibly TRBD2 for D (6 bases). V shed 8 bases and J shed 3 bases, with 13 bases lying between them. The germline gives CDR1 LNHNV, CDR2 YYDKDF (reference sequence). The CDR3 is made up of 14 amino acids. The CDR3: CATSGEVDTGELFF. The CDR3 DNA sequence: TGTGCCACCTCGGGGGAAGTCGACACCGGGGAGCTGTTTTTT.

This clone was observed a single time. V and J are TRBV29-1 and TRBJ1-1; D unresolved. The ends were cut back, 0 bases at V and 7 bases at J, with 3 bases in the middle. Looked up from germline, CDR1 is SQVTM and CDR2 is ANQGSEA. CDR3 length equals 10 residues. CDR3 in DNA: TGCAGCGTTGAAGAGAGTGAAGCTTTCTTT. This sequence encodes CSVEESEAFF.

CDR3 DNA sequence: TGTGCCAGCAGCTTGGGACAGGGGAGGGCGACTGAAGCTTTCTTT. Protein: CASSLGQGRATEAFF. The rearrangement links TRBV5-4 to TRBJ1-1; TRBD1 matches at 8 bases. CDR3 size: 15 residues. Germline CDR1 SGHNT, CDR2 YYREEE (reference sequence). Germline trimming cut 0 bases from V and 5 bases from J; bases unmatched to any gene: 6.

This chain links TRBV6-5 with TRBJ1-1; no reliable D call. The CDR3 contains 13 residues. CDR1 and CDR2 from the germline V gene are MNHEY and SVGAGI. The V end was cut by 4 bases, the J end by 5 bases, with 11 bases between. The CDR3 reads CASSLRGLTEAFF. The CDR3 DNA reads as TGTGCCAGCAGTTTGCGGGGATTGACTGAAGCTTTCTTT.

The genes are TRBV29-1 and TRBJ2-7; the D is unclear. The CDR3 has 13 amino acids. The V and J ends lost 7 bases and 0 bases respectively, with 13 bases between them. Per the germline V gene, CDR1 is SQVTM and CDR2 is ANQGSEA. The CDR3 is CSALRADSYEQYF. In DNA, the CDR3 is TGCAGCGCTCTCCGGGCTGACTCCTACGAGCAGTACTTC.

This chain links TRBV6-2 or TRBV6-3 with TRBJ1-5; the D gene is possibly TRBD1 (6 bases). The V end lost 4 bases, the J end lost 0 bases, and 22 bases lay between the germline ends. Looked up from germline, CDR1 is MNHEY and CDR2 is SVGEGT. This CDR3 has 19 amino acids. CDR3 loop: CASSSLQGTGRYSNQPQHF. The CDR3 nucleotides are TGTGCCAGCAGTTCGCTCCAGGGGACCGGTCGATATAGCAATCAGCCCCAGCATTTT.

V is TRBV12-3 or TRBV12-4 and J is TRBJ1-3, with no clear D. Trimming removed 3 bases from V and 8 bases from J, with 2 bases in between. The CDR3 covers 10 residues. As DNA, the CDR3 is TGTGCCAGCAGTTTTCACACCATATATTTT. The encoded protein is CASSFHTIYF.

The V call is TRBV6-5, the J call TRBJ1-1; 7 nucleotides agree with TRBD1. The CDR3 loop spans 14 amino acids. Germline V gene lookup returns CDR1 MNHEY and CDR2 SVGAGI. Trimming took 5 bases from V and 0 from J; bases not matched to a gene: 3. CDR3 region: CASSRGTVNTEAFF. Written as DNA, the CDR3 is TGTGCCAGCAGTCGCGGGACAGTGAACACTGAAGCTTTCTTT.

The chain links TRBV18 to TRBJ1-4; D is ambiguous. V shed 3 bases and J shed 7 bases, with 15 bases lying between them. CDR1 and CDR2 (germline): KGHSH, LQKENI. The CDR3 consists of 15 residues. CDR3 coding DNA: TGTGCCAGCTCACCTTCACAACAATCGGGTGAAAAACTGTTTTTT. Translating gives CASSPSQQSGEKLFF.

The rearrangement links TRBV3-1 (or the pseudogene TRBV3-2) to TRBJ1-1; D remains ambiguous. Trimming stripped 4 bases from V and 8 bases from J, with 14 bases between. The CDR3 length is 13 residues. Germline lookup yields CDR1 LGHDT and CDR2 YNNKEL (reference sequence). Here the CDR3 DNA reads TGTGCCAGCAGCCTGAGTCGAAAGATGGAAGCTTTCTTT. Translating it yields CASSLSRKMEAFF.

The chain has TRBV7-8 and TRBJ2-1, with 12 positions matching TRBD2. The ends lost 1 base at V and 6 bases at J; junction bases unmatched: 13. The CDR3 loop spans 19 amino acids. The V gene's germline CDR1 is SGHVS and CDR2 FQNEAQ. The CDR3 nucleotides are TGTGCCAGCAGCTTAGTGGCTAGCGGGAGGGCCGGAGGTGGCAATGAGCAGTTCTTC. This translates into CASSLVASGRAGGGNEQFF.

The chain recombines TRBV28 with TRBJ2-5; 11 bases are shared with TRBD2. V shed 4 bases and J 5 bases; nucleotides not matched to a gene: 9. Germline CDR1 and CDR2: MDHEN and SYDVKM. The CDR3 is made up of 16 amino acids. CDR3 protein: CASSSPTSGTGETQYF. The CDR3 coding sequence is TGTGCCAGCAGTTCCCCGACTAGCGGGACAGGGGAGACCCAGTACTTC.

The sample holds one count of this clone. The gene calls are TRBV11-3 and TRBJ1-1; 8 bases agree with TRBD1. CDR1 and CDR2 from the germline V gene are SGHNT and YENEEA. The CDR3 is 12 residues long. The junction had 1 base not matched to a gene; V was cut back by 9 bases and J by 1 base. The CDR3 DNA reads TGTGCCAGTGGACAGGGGAACACTGAAGCTTTCTTT. It translates to CASGQGNTEAFF.

The chain links TRBV4-2 to TRBJ2-1; the match to TRBD2 covers 10 bases. CDR3 length equals 17 residues. Trimming cost V 3 bases and J 5 bases; bases outside gene matches: 10. Germline V gene lookup returns CDR1 LGHNA and CDR2 YNFKEQ. For the CDR3, the DNA is TGTGCCAGCAGCCAGTATTTAGCGGGAGGAGTGAACAATGAGCAGTTCTTC. As protein: CASSQYLAGGVNNEQFF.